This passage covers 3 T cell receptor beta chains from one sample sequenced in a study of T cells in Graves' hyperthyroidism and ophthalmopathy. Researchers amplified the TCR beta CDR3 regions from RNA transcripts. The TCR CDR3 was amplified in a first-round RT-PCR using the HTBI primer set. TCRdb fed the multiplex PCR reads into MiXCR, producing one record per CDR3 protein. The profile shows about 720,000 distinct CDR3 sequences, roughly 20% of them singletons. Sequences were obtained from blood. These receptors were collected from a woman in her forties or fifties with Graves' hyperthyroidism that later progressed to Graves' ophthalmopathy.

The chain uses TRBV7-6 and TRBJ2-7, with D hard to call. Germline CDR1 reads SGHVS; CDR2 reads FNYEAQ. The CDR3 is made up of 15 amino acids. The V end was cut by 1 base, the J end by 2 bases, with 12 bases between. The CDR3 coding sequence is TGTGCCAGCAGCTTAGAGCAGTCGGCAGCCTACGAGCAGTACTTC. The encoded protein is CASSLEQSAAYEQYF.

The rearrangement joins TRBV5-1 to TRBJ2-2, with D possibly being TRBD1 (6 bases). CDR1 and CDR2 from the germline V gene are SGHRS and YFSETQ. The CDR3 sequence is 14 residues long. The V end lost 2 bases, the J end lost 6 bases, and 11 bases lay between the germline ends. CDR3 bases: TGCGCCAGCAGCTTTCAGGACAGCGCCGGGGAGCTGTTTTTT. Protein: CASSFQDSAGELFF.

This clonotype was counted ten times or more. The gene calls are TRBV5-6 and TRBJ2-3; 10 bases line up with TRBD1. The junction had 8 bases not matched to a gene; V was cut back by 0 bases and J by 4 bases. The CDR3 length is 17 residues. The germline V gene has CDR1 SGHDT and CDR2 YYEEEE. CDR3 in amino acids: CASSLATGTGVPDTQYF. CDR3 coding DNA: TGTGCCAGCAGCTTGGCCACCGGGACAGGGGTCCCAGATACGCAGTATTTT.